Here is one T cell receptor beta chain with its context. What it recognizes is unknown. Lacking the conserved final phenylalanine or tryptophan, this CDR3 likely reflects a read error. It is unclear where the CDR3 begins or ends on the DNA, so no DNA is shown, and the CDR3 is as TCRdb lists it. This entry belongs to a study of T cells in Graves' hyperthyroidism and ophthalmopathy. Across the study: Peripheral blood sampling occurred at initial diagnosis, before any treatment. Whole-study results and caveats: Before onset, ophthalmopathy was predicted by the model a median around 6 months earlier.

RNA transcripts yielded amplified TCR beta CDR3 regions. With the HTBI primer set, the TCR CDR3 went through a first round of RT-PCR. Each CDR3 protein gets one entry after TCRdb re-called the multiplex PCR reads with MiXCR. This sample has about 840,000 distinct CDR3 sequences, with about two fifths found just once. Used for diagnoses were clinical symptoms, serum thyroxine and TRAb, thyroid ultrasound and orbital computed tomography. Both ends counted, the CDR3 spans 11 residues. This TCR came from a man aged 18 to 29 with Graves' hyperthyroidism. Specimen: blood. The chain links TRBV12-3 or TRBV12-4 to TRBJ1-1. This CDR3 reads CASRSATSGGR.